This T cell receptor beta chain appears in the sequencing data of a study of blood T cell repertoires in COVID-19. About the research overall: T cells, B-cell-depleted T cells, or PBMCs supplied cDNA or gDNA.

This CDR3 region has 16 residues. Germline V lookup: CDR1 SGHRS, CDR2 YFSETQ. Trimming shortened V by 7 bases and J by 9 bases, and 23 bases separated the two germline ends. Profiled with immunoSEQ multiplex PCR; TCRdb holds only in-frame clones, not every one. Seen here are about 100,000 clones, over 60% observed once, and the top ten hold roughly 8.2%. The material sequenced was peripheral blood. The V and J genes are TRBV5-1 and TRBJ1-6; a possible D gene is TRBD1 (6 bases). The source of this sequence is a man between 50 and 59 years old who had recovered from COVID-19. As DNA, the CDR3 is TGCGCCAGCCACACTGGCGGGCAGGGGAATGGTTCACCCCTCCACTTT. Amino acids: CASHTGGQGNGSPLHF.